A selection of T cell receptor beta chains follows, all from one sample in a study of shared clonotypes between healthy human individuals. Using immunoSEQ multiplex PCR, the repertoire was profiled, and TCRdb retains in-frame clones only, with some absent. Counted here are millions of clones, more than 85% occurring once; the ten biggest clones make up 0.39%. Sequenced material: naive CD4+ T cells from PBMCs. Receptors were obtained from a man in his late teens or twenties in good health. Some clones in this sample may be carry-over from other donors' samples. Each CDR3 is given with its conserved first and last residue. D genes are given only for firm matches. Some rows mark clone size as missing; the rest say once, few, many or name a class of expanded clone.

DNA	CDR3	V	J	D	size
TGTGCCTGGAGTGTAAAGGGGTTGACAGGGAGGTTTCGGTACACCTTC	CAWSVKGLTGRFRYTF	TRBV30	TRBJ1-2	TRBD1	NA
TGCAGCGTTGGACCAGCGGCCACTGAAGCTTTCTTT	CSVGPAATEAFF	TRBV29-1	TRBJ1-1	NA	NA
TGTGCCAGCAGCCCATGGGGACCCTTGGGCGGGGAGCTGTTTTTT	CASSPWGPLGGELFF	TRBV11-2	TRBJ2-2	NA	NA
TGTGCCAGCAGCTTGTCCTTGGGACTAGCGGGAGGGAAATCCTACGAGCAGTACTTC	CASSLSLGLAGGKSYEQYF	TRBV5-6	TRBJ2-7	TRBD2	NA
TGTGCCACCAGCAGAGGGCAGGGAGGTGAGACCCAGTACTTC	CATSRGQGGETQYF	TRBV15	TRBJ2-5	NA	NA
TGTGCCAGCAGTGCAGGGGGTGAGCAGTACTTC	CASSAGGEQYF	TRBV28	TRBJ2-7	TRBD1	NA
TGTGCCAGCAGTTTCCAACTGAACACAGATACGCAGTATTTT	CASSFQLNTDTQYF	TRBV6-5	TRBJ2-3	NA	once
TGCAGCGTTGACCGGGGGCCGGGACATCTTTCGAACGAGCAGTACTTC	CSVDRGPGHLSNEQYF	TRBV29-1	TRBJ2-7	NA	NA
TGTGCCAGCAGTTTAGGAGGCGTAAGCTCTGGAAACACCATATATTTT	CASSLGGVSSGNTIYF	TRBV28	TRBJ1-3	NA	NA
TGTGCCAGCAGCTCCTCTGGGGGGGGCGGCAACTATGGCTACACCTTC	CASSSSGGGGNYGYTF	TRBV9	TRBJ1-2	NA	NA
TGTGCCAGCAGCTTCGGGCAGGGGGCCTTTGTAAGCAATCAGCCCCAGCATTTT	CASSFGQGAFVSNQPQHF	TRBV5-4	TRBJ1-5	TRBD1	once
TGTGCCAGCAGCTTCCGGGACGCACTCGCCGAGTATTTT	CASSFRDALAEYF	TRBV7-9	TRBJ2-3	NA	NA
TGTGCCAGCAGTGAAAGGTTGGCGGACGGGTACACCTTC	CASSERLADGYTF	TRBV2	TRBJ1-2	NA	NA
TGTGCCAGCAGCGCAGGGAAGGTCAGGTGGCTACAGTCTAATGAAAAACTGTTTTTT	CASSAGKVRWLQSNEKLFF	TRBV7-8	TRBJ1-4	NA	NA
TGCGCCAGCAGGAAAACAGGGGACCCGACCTACGAGCAGTACTTC	CASRKTGDPTYEQYF	TRBV10-2	TRBJ2-7	TRBD1	NA
TGTGCCAGCAGCGTCGACTCCGGGACGGGAAACTACGAGCAGTACTTC	CASSVDSGTGNYEQYF	TRBV11-2	TRBJ2-7	NA	NA
TGTGCCATCAGTGAGTCGAACAGGGGGCGAACCGGGGAGCTGTTTTTT	CAISESNRGRTGELFF	TRBV10-3	TRBJ2-2	TRBD1	NA
TGTGCCAGCTCACTTCGACAGGTCTCTGGAAACACCATATATTTT	CASSLRQVSGNTIYF	TRBV18	TRBJ1-3	NA	NA
TGTGCCAGCAGCCAGGACAGGGCCCATACCAACTATGGCTACACCTTC	CASSQDRAHTNYGYTF	TRBV7-9	TRBJ1-2	TRBD1	NA
TGTGCCACCCTTTCTAATGAAAAACTGTTTTTT	CATLSNEKLFF	TRBV28	TRBJ1-4	NA	NA
TGTGCCAGCAGCTTCCCATGGACGGGTGAGCAGTTCTTC	CASSFPWTGEQFF	TRBV11-2	TRBJ2-1	NA	NA
TGTGCCAGCAGTTCATGGGACAGCTGGGGAGAGCAGTACTTC	CASSSWDSWGEQYF	TRBV27	TRBJ2-7	TRBD1	NA
TGTGCCAGCAGTTACGGCACCTGGCAGTACTTC	CASSYGTWQYF	TRBV6-5	TRBJ2-5	NA	NA
TGTGCCACCGCCCCCCGATCCTCCTACGAGCAGTACTTC	CATAPRSSYEQYF	TRBV15	TRBJ2-7	NA	NA
TGCGCCAGCAGCTTAGGACTAGCTGGGGAGACCCAGTACTTC	CASSLGLAGETQYF	TRBV5-1	TRBJ2-5	TRBD2	NA
TGCGCCAGCAGCCAAGATGTTATGGGCAGGGCATACGAGCAGTACTTC	CASSQDVMGRAYEQYF	TRBV4-3	TRBJ2-7	NA	NA
TGTGCCAGCACGCCACAGGGAAGGATGGATGAGCAGTTCTTC	CASTPQGRMDEQFF	TRBV28	TRBJ2-1	NA	NA
TGTGCCAGCAGTCCGGGACAGCAAAATGAAAAACTGTTTTTT	CASSPGQQNEKLFF	TRBV28	TRBJ1-4	TRBD1	NA
TGCGCCAGCAGTGAGTCCTGGGGCTCCTACGAGCAGTACTTC	CASSESWGSYEQYF	TRBV10-1	TRBJ2-7	NA	few
TGTGCCAGCAGCCCCGGGACTAGCTACGGGAATGAGCAGTTCTTC	CASSPGTSYGNEQFF	TRBV11-3	TRBJ2-1	TRBD2	NA
TGTGCCAGCAGTTTCTCGGACAGCAACGAGCAGTACTTC	CASSFSDSNEQYF	TRBV6-6	TRBJ2-7	NA	NA
TGTGCCAGCAGTTTAGGACCCCTCAGGGATGGCTACACCTTC	CASSLGPLRDGYTF	TRBV27	TRBJ1-2	NA	NA
TGTGCCACCAGCAGAGATCGGAAAGTTTTGCTAGCGGGAGCGAATGAGCAGTTCTTC	CATSRDRKVLLAGANEQFF	TRBV15	TRBJ2-1	TRBD2	NA
TGTGCCAGCAGTTTATTTCCGGGACAGGGTAACTATGGCTACACCTTC	CASSLFPGQGNYGYTF	TRBV27	TRBJ1-2	TRBD1	once
TGTGCCAGCAGTACCGGGACTAGTGGGGGTAGTGAGCAGTTCTTC	CASSTGTSGGSEQFF	TRBV6-4	TRBJ2-1	TRBD2	once
TGTGCCAGTAGTATAGACTGGGGGACCGCCCTCTCTGGGGCCAACGTCCTGACTTTC	CASSIDWGTALSGANVLTF	TRBV19	TRBJ2-6	NA	NA
TGTGCCAGCGGGGAACCGAACAGGGGACTGTACAATGAGCAGTTCTTC	CASGEPNRGLYNEQFF	TRBV28	TRBJ2-1	NA	NA
TGTGCCAGCAGCTTAGCTGGACCGTTCACAGATACGCAGTATTTT	CASSLAGPFTDTQYF	TRBV7-2	TRBJ2-3	NA	NA
TGTGCCAGCATGCCGGGACAGGAGGCTGGCTACACCTTC	CASMPGQEAGYTF	TRBV7-9	TRBJ1-2	TRBD1	once
TGTGCCAGCTCACCACGGGGTCGTGTTAATGAAAAACTGTTTTTT	CASSPRGRVNEKLFF	TRBV18	TRBJ1-4	NA	NA